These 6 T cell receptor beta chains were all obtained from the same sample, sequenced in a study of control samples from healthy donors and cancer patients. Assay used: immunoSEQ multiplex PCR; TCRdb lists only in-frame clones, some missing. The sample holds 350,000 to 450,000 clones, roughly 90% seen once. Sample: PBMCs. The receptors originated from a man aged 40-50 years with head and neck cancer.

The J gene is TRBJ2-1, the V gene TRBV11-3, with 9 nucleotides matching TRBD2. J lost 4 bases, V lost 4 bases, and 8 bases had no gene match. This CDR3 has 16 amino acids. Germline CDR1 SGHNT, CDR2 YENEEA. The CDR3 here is CASSSDGTSPYNEQFF. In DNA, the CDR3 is TGTGCCAGCAGCTCTGATGGGACTAGCCCATACAATGAGCAGTTCTTC.

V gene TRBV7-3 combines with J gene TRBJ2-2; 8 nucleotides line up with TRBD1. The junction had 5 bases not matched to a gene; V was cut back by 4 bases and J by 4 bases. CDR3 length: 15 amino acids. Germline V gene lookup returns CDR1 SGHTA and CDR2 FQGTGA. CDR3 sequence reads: CASSSWTGPTGELFF. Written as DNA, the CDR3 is TGTGCCAGCAGCTCCTGGACAGGGCCCACCGGGGAGCTGTTTTTT. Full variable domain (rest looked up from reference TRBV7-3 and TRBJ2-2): GAGVSQTPSNKVTEKGKYVELRCDPISGHTALYWYRQSLGQGPEFLIYFQGTGAADDSGLPNDRFFAVRPEGSVSTLKIQRTERGDSAVYLCASSSWTGPTGELFFGEGSRLTVL.

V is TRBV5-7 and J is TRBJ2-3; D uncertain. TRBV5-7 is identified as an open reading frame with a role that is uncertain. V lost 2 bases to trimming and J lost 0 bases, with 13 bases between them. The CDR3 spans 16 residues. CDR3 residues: CASSFVQPASTDTQYF. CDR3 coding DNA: TGTGCCAGCAGCTTTGTGCAGCCTGCTAGCACAGATACGCAGTATTTT.

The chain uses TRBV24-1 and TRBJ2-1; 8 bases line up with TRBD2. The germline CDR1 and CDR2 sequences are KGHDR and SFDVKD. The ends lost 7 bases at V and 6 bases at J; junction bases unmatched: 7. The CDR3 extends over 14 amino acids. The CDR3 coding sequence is TGTGCCACCAGACATAGCGGGGCCGCCAATGAGCAGTTCTTC. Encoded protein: CATRHSGAANEQFF.

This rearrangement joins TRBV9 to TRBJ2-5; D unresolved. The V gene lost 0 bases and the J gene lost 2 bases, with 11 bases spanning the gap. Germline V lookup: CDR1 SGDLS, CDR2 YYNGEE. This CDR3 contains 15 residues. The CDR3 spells CASSVALAAQETQYF. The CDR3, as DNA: TGTGCCAGCAGCGTAGCCCTGGCAGCTCAAGAGACCCAGTACTTC.

The CDR3 reads CASSPTLANYEQYF. CDR3 bases: TGTGCCAGCAGCCCTACACTAGCTAACTACGAGCAGTACTTC. The chain is built from TRBV5-8 and TRBJ2-7; TRBD2 is a possible D gene (6 bases). From germline, CDR1 is SGHTS and CDR2 YDEGEE. This CDR3 is built from 14 residues. Trimming took off 4 bases at V and 3 bases at J, with 14 bases between the two ends.